The source of this TCR beta chain is a study of T cell responses to AZD1222 COVID-19 vaccine (dated by TCRdb to about 2021). About the study as a whole: A total of 233 trial participants underwent TCR sequencing, of whom about 200 received two doses of AZD1222 and 26 received two doses of the MenACWY control vaccine. Trial participants were enrolled by age into 18-55, 56-69 and 70-plus year subgroups, with about 150, 28 and 57 TCR-sequenced participants respectively.

In the case of this clone: Its antigen remains undetermined. No base qualities exist here, and no much larger clone lies one base off it.

The time point label on this specimen signifies: about 28 days (+/-7) after the second vaccine dose. AZD1222 recipients whose second dose came at about 4 weeks and those whose second dose came at about 12 weeks were combined into one group, since spike-specific TCR depth and breadth did not differ between the two schedules. Vaccinee samples came from UK trials COV001 and COV002, including a single-blind randomized controlled phase 2/3 trial of AZD1222 (ChAdOx1 nCoV-19) in healthy adults. For TCRbeta chain sequencing, PBMC samples from trial participants were taken at day 0 and at day 28 after the second dose. Results the study describes overall, beyond this receptor: The vaccine-associated CD4 TCRs covered the entire spike protein, and the dominant responses fell in regions 160-218 and 743-854. Reportedly, almost half of the unique spike-specific TCRs recognized epitopes lying outside the regions that are mutated in the B.1.351 and B.1.1.7 variants. Most participants were white British and females outnumbered males, and the authors suggested that clonal diversity may have been underestimated. Conclusions about previously exposed vaccinees were limited because only six or seven AZD1222 recipients were SARS-CoV-2 seropositive at baseline. Because no day 14 peak-response samples were available, the repertoires could be characterized only after the peak T cell response. A significant rise in spike-specific TCR breadth and depth was observed after two AZD1222 doses relative to day 0 and relative to MenACWY recipients. In the small 56-69-year group, the increase in depth fell short of significance, most likely because of low power.

The CDR3 regions of human TCRbeta chains were subjected to immunosequencing. Regarding the original processing steps: TCRs in the repertoires were matched against a reference library of SARS-CoV-2-specific TCRs that had been generated with the MIRA antigen-specificity platform. Breadth was defined as the fraction of unique TCRs that were SARS-CoV-2-associated. Depth was defined as the fraction of total T cells that were SARS-CoV-2-associated. Using the MIRA data, each spike-specific TCR was assigned both to the spike region to which the TCR was reactive and to a CD4 or CD8 class. Log10-transformed breadth and depth values were compared by one-way ANOVA with Sidak's multiple comparisons tests. The immuneACCESS repertoire file appears here via TCRdb, limited to in-frame rearrangements. These files lack a portion of the clones; in checked studies, under half of the deficit traces to unresolved V genes, and the cause of the others is not known. V, J and clone size are those of that table, while D and trimming were read from the DNA. This sample lists over 150,000 clones; around 90% were detected once. The top ten constitute 11% of the sample.

Via the germline V gene (reference sequence), CDR1 is MNHEY and CDR2 SMNVEV. The CDR3 runs 14 residues from the cysteine to the phenylalanine. Kept here is only the CDR3 DNA, which spans 42 bases and is read in frame from base 1. Trimmed from V: 3 bases; trimmed from J: 2 bases; junction bases lacking a gene match: 3. The source of this sequence is an adult who received the AZD1222 COVID-19 vaccine. The sample was peripheral blood, taken 28 days after the second AZD1222 dose. In this chain, TRBV27 is recombined with TRBJ1-1, with 7 bases in between that match TRBD1. DNA sequence: TGTGCCAGCAGTTTTCAGGGGGATAACACTGAAGCTTTCTTT. It translates to CASSFQGDNTEAFF.